These T cell receptor beta chains were read from a single sample in a study of cytomegalovirus exposure and HLA in healthy donors. The data were produced by immunoSEQ multiplex PCR, yet TCRdb's version contains in-frame clones alone and is incomplete. The table includes about 200,000 clones, under 80% detected once. The sample taken for sequencing was PBMCs. The receptor set was obtained from a girl under 10 years old in good health and CMV-seronegative. CDR3s include the opening cysteine and the closing phenylalanine or tryptophan. D genes are given only for firm matches. Where a row states a size, it is once, few, many or the class of an expanded clone; other rows omit it.

TRBJ2-7	few	-	TRBV18	CASSSGLSSYEQYF
TRBJ2-3	-	TRBD2	TRBV6-1	CASNGLAFSTDTQYF
TRBJ1-2	-	-	TRBV18	CASSLDTNYGYTF
TRBJ1-5	once	-	TRBV2	CASSTDSPQPQHF
TRBJ1-1	-	-	TRBV25-1	CASSEAGAGGEAFF
TRBJ2-1	-	-	TRBV4-2	CASQGEDEQFF
TRBJ1-5	-	TRBD1	TRBV5-5	CASSWGTGGLQPQHF
TRBJ2-1	-	-	TRBV7-9	CASSLATTSLDEQFF
TRBJ2-5	-	TRBD2	TRBV6-1	CASSEPGGARETQYF
TRBJ2-1	-	TRBD2	TRBV7-2	CASSWGLAGPSNEQFF
TRBJ1-1	-	-	TRBV12-2	CARQGEGQGGHTEAFF
TRBJ1-1	few	TRBD1	TRBV6-6	CASSSGTGGAGEAFF
TRBJ2-7	-	TRBD2	TRBV6-5	CASSYSLAGAAYEQYF
TRBJ2-4	few	TRBD1	TRBV4-2	CASSREGQGAGNIQYF
TRBJ1-1	-	-	TRBV5-6	CASSQSAGGAFF
TRBJ2-2	-	-	TRBV6-1	CASSYTVGGSGELFF
TRBJ2-3	-	TRBD2	TRBV6-1	CASDGGGSTDTQYF
TRBJ2-6	once	TRBD1	TRBV5-1	CASSQGYRGQGANVLTF
TRBJ2-7	-	TRBD2	TRBV19	CASSIPRGGSYEQYF
TRBJ2-1	-	TRBD2	TRBV7-9	CASSSTGTSDYNEQFF
TRBJ2-5	few	TRBD2	TRBV5-1	CASSLGLAGVQETQYF
TRBJ1-6	-	-	TRBV19	CASCRSSPGHLNSPLHF
TRBJ2-7	-	TRBD1	TRBV7-9	CASSPPGTVDYEQYF
TRBJ1-1	-	-	TRBV7-9	CASSLGQGEAFF
TRBJ1-5	few	-	TRBV6-5	CASSLTPRNQPQHF
TRBJ1-3	-	-	TRBV19	CATMEGNTIYF
TRBJ1-6	-	-	TRBV5-4	CASSPGTENSPLHF